This is a list of T cell receptor beta chains from one sample in a study of T cells in Graves' hyperthyroidism and ophthalmopathy. TCRdb redid the calling of the multiplex PCR reads with MiXCR, one entry per CDR3 protein. The repertoire consists of around 200,000 distinct CDR3 sequences, with approximately 15% occurring once and the leading ten covering roughly 28%. The sample taken for sequencing was blood. All receptors derive from a woman in her forties or fifties with Graves' hyperthyroidism. The CDR3 runs from the conserved cysteine through the conserved F or W. A D gene is named only where the DNA matches it firmly. Not every row has a clone size; where given, it reads once, few, many or a size class.

TRBV6-1	NA	TRBJ2-2	many	CASSAAGTGELFF	TGTGCCAGCAGTGCCGCCGGCACCGGGGAGCTGTTTTTT
TRBV6-2/TRBV6-3	NA	TRBJ2-2	many	CASSLDYGELFF	TGTGCCAGCAGTTTAGACTACGGGGAGCTGTTTTTT
TRBV25-1	NA	TRBJ1-6	few	CASSRDVYNSPLHF	TGTGCCAGCAGCAGGGACGTCTACAATTCACCCCTCCACTTT
TRBV11-2	TRBD1	TRBJ2-1	NA	CASSLDYQKGALIYNEQFF	TGTGCCAGCAGCTTAGATTACCAAAAGGGGGCCCTGATCTACAATGAGCAGTTCTTC
TRBV12-3/TRBV12-4	TRBD2	TRBJ2-3	few	CASSLEAGGRDTQYF	TGTGCCAGCAGTTTAGAGGCGGGGGGCCGAGATACGCAGTATTTT
TRBV5-1	TRBD1	TRBJ2-5	few	CASSLQGIETQYF	TGCGCCAGCAGCTTACAGGGGATCGAGACCCAGTACTTC
TRBV6-1	NA	TRBJ1-6	many	CASILSSYNSPLHF	TGTGCCAGCATTCTGAGCTCCTATAATTCACCCCTCCACTTT
TRBV6-6	TRBD1	TRBJ1-3	few	CASSYVGTGAGNTIYF	TGTGCCAGCAGTTACGTAGGGACAGGGGCTGGAAACACCATATATTTT
TRBV11-1	NA	TRBJ2-4	many	CASSLGSWPLKNIQYF	TGTGCCAGCAGCTTAGGGTCGTGGCCCCTAAAAAACATTCAGTACTTC
TRBV28	NA	TRBJ1-1	many	CASSLPPHEAFF	TGTGCCAGCAGTTTACCGCCTCATGAAGCTTTCTTT
TRBV12-3/TRBV12-4	NA	TRBJ2-7	NA	CASSQLGVRYEQYF	TGTGCCAGCAGTCAATTAGGGGTTCGCTACGAGCAGTACTTC
TRBV10-3	TRBD1	TRBJ1-1	NA	CAITPGQGSLGAFF	TGTGCCATCACTCCGGGACAGGGGTCTCTTGGAGCTTTCTTT
TRBV28	NA	TRBJ1-1	many	CASSYLGRAAFF	TGTGCCAGCAGTTATCTTGGGCGAGCGGCTTTCTTT
TRBV5-1	TRBD2	TRBJ2-1	few	CAISLGASGGALEQFF	TGCGCCATCAGCTTGGGGGCATCCGGGGGGGCCCTTGAGCAGTTCTTC
TRBV6-2/TRBV6-3	NA	TRBJ1-4	many	CASSYGGSGFDEKLFF	TGTGCCAGCAGTTACGGGGGGTCCGGCTTCGATGAAAAACTGTTTTTT
TRBV7-9	NA	TRBJ1-2	many	CASSPLGGGTYGYTF	TGTGCCAGCAGCCCCCTCGGGGGGGGAACGTATGGCTACACCTTC
TRBV28	NA	TRBJ2-6	many	CASSLAGSGANVLTF	TGTGCCAGCAGTCTGGCCGGATCGGGGGCCAACGTCCTGACTTTC
TRBV5-1	NA	TRBJ2-2	NA	CSFTTGELFF	TGCAGCTTTACCACCGGGGAGCTGTTTTTT
TRBV7-9	NA	TRBJ2-1	many	CASSFGRNNEQFF	TGTGCCAGCAGCTTTGGTAGAAACAATGAGCAGTTCTTC
TRBV6-1	TRBD1	TRBJ1-1	many	CASRLTGGTEAFF	TGTGCCAGCAGATTGACAGGGGGCACTGAAGCTTTCTTT
TRBV11-2	NA	TRBJ1-2	many	CASSLESVNYGYTF	TGTGCCAGCAGCTTAGAGTCAGTCAACTATGGCTACACCTTC
TRBV20-1	NA	TRBJ1-2	many	CSARESAGNYGYTF	TGCAGTGCTAGAGAATCAGCGGGTAACTATGGCTACACCTTC
TRBV4-3	NA	TRBJ2-1	few	CASSQEGGSSYNEQFF	TGCGCCAGCAGCCAGGAAGGGGGGAGCTCCTACAATGAGCAGTTCTTC
TRBV11-2	NA	TRBJ2-1	NA	CASKPGPSESHEQFF	TGTGCCAGCAAACCCGGGCCTAGCGAGTCCCATGAGCAGTTCTTC
TRBV12-3/TRBV12-4	NA	TRBJ1-1	many	CASSLGMWVGNTEAFF	TGTGCCAGCAGTTTAGGGATGTGGGTGGGGAACACTGAAGCTTTCTTT
TRBV6-2/TRBV6-3	NA	TRBJ2-7	many	CASSYPDGSYEQYF	TGTGCCAGCAGCTACCCGGACGGCTCCTACGAGCAGTACTTC
TRBV7-6	TRBD1	TRBJ1-4	many	CASSSGTANEKLFF	TGTGCCAGCAGCTCCGGGACAGCTAATGAAAAACTGTTTTTT
TRBV18	NA	TRBJ2-5	many	CASSPPALPRETQYF	TGTGCCAGCTCACCACCGGCCTTACCTCGGGAGACCCAGTACTTC
TRBV7-8	TRBD2	TRBJ2-5	many	CASSSGGLAGVQETQYF	TGTGCCAGCAGCTCCGGAGGACTAGCGGGGGTTCAAGAGACCCAGTACTTC
TRBV6-1	NA	TRBJ1-4	many	CASRERSGKLFF	TGTGCCAGCAGGGAACGATCGGGAAAACTGTTTTTT
TRBV10-3	TRBD1	TRBJ2-3	many	CAISGGQGNTDTQYF	TGTGCCATCAGTGGTGGACAGGGAAACACAGATACGCAGTATTTT
TRBV28	TRBD2	TRBJ2-2	many	CASSWGTSGGTGELFF	TGTGCCAGCAGTTGGGGGACTAGCGGGGGCACCGGGGAGCTGTTTTTT
TRBV24-1	TRBD2	TRBJ2-2	NA	CATSIAGNTGELFF	TGTGCCACCAGTATAGCGGGGAACACCGGGGAGCTGTTTTTT
TRBV6-4	TRBD1	TRBJ2-7	many	CASSRTGEGEQYF	TGTGCCAGCAGTCGGACAGGGGAGGGCGAGCAGTACTTC
TRBV15	NA	TRBJ2-2	NA	CATSDYGATGELFF	TGTGCCACCAGCGATTACGGTGCCACCGGGGAGCTGTTTTTT
TRBV9	TRBD1	TRBJ2-2	NA	CASSVRGSSTGELFF	TGTGCCAGCAGCGTCAGGGGGAGCAGCACCGGGGAGCTGTTTTTT
TRBV12-3/TRBV12-4	NA	TRBJ2-1	many	CASTGGGAYNEQFF	TGTGCCAGCACGGGTGGAGGGGCTTACAATGAGCAGTTCTTC
TRBV27	NA	TRBJ1-5	many	CASMDGHTQHF	TGTGCCAGCATGGACGGGCATACCCAGCATTTT
TRBV7-9	TRBD1	TRBJ1-4	many	CASSSGTGREKLFF	TGTGCCAGCAGCTCCGGGACAGGGCGTGAAAAACTGTTTTTT
TRBV6-1	NA	TRBJ1-1	many	CASSEEQGSWPEAFF	TGTGCCAGCAGTGAAGAACAGGGAAGTTGGCCTGAAGCTTTCTTT
TRBV11-2	NA	TRBJ1-1	NA	CAGSLDPGEDTEAFF	TGTGCCGGCAGCTTAGATCCGGGGGAAGACACTGAAGCTTTCTTT
TRBV7-3	NA	TRBJ1-2	many	CASSPSGNDGYTF	TGTGCCAGCAGCCCCTCGGGTAACGATGGCTACACCTTC
TRBV7-9	TRBD2	TRBJ2-1	many	CASSSSGGLSSYNEQFF	TGTGCCAGCAGCTCTAGCGGGGGGTTAAGCTCCTACAATGAGCAGTTCTTC
TRBV14	NA	TRBJ1-1	few	CASSPQLDSAEAFF	TGTGCCAGCAGCCCCCAATTGGACAGCGCTGAAGCTTTCTTT
TRBV5-1	TRBD1	TRBJ2-6	many	CASSLARPGGSGANVLTF	TGCGCCAGCAGCTTGGCCAGGCCAGGGGGTTCTGGGGCCAACGTCCTGACTTTC
TRBV16	NA	TRBJ1-1	many	CASSHPANPSAFF	TGTGCCAGCAGCCACCCTGCAAACCCCTCAGCTTTCTTT
TRBV7-3	TRBD1	TRBJ2-1	NA	CASSLIQGANEQFF	TGTGCCAGCAGCTTAATACAGGGGGCCAATGAGCAGTTCTTC
TRBV29-1	TRBD1	TRBJ2-7	NA	CSVIPRDRGSYEQYF	TGCAGCGTTATACCCCGGGACAGGGGCTCTTACGAGCAGTACTTC
TRBV11-2	TRBD1	TRBJ1-1	few	CASSLGTTGVEAFF	TGTGCCAGCAGCTTAGGGACGACAGGGGTCGAAGCTTTCTTT
TRBV27	TRBD1	TRBJ1-2	many	CASSLHGTALRNGYTF	TGTGCCAGCAGTTTACACGGGACAGCACTTAGAAATGGCTACACCTTC
TRBV6-5	NA	TRBJ1-1	NA	CASSVLVTATGAFF	TGTGCCAGCAGTGTACTTGTCACCGCCACCGGAGCTTTCTTT
TRBV11-2	NA	TRBJ1-1	many	CASSLAGYTEALF	TGTGCCAGCAGCTTAGCGGGTTACACTGAAGCTCTCTTT
TRBV7-2	NA	TRBJ1-2	many	CASSPSGLGDYGYTF	TGTGCCAGCAGCCCGTCAGGGCTGGGAGACTATGGCTACACCTTC
TRBV5-1	TRBD2	TRBJ2-7	many	CASSSGLAGGYDEQYF	TGCGCCAGCAGCTCCGGGCTAGCGGGGGGTTATGACGAGCAGTACTTC
TRBV20-1	NA	TRBJ2-7	many	CSASWRPPYEQYF	TGCAGTGCTAGCTGGCGTCCCCCCTACGAGCAGTACTTC
TRBV2	NA	TRBJ1-5	many	CASSEGNQPQHF	TGTGCCAGCAGTGAGGGCAATCAGCCCCAGCATTTT
TRBV4-2	TRBD1	TRBJ1-2	few	CASSQEARQGAYGYTF	TGTGCCAGCAGCCAAGAAGCGAGACAGGGGGCCTATGGCTACACCTTC